The 11 T cell receptor beta chains in this list originate from one sample, sequenced in a study of blood T cell repertoires in COVID-19. Repertoires were generated with immunoSEQ multiplex PCR, while TCRdb's copy carries only in-frame clones and drops some. The profile shows approximately 58,000 clones, approximately 80% of them singletons. Sequencing was performed on peripheral blood. These receptors came from a man aged 60 to 69 with COVID-19, enrolled during active disease.

The V and J genes are TRBV10-2 and TRBJ2-5, with D uncertain. CDR1 is WSHSY and CDR2 is SAAADI in the germline V gene. The CDR3 runs to 11 residues. Trimming shortened V by 7 bases and J by 5 bases, and 8 bases separated the two germline ends. CDR3 nucleotide sequence: TGCGCCAGCATGGGCCGGGAGACCCAGTACTTC. Amino acids: CASMGRETQYF.

This rearrangement joins TRBV11-2 to TRBJ1-4; weak D call: TRBD1 (5 bases). The CDR3 is made up of 13 amino acids. Trimming removed 3 bases from V and 11 bases from J, with 13 bases in between. CDR1 SGHAT and CDR2 FQNNGV come from the germline V gene. CDR3 sequence: CASSLEGVLKLFF. The DNA of the CDR3 is TGTGCCAGCAGCTTGGAAGGGGTCTTGAAACTGTTTTTT. Together with reference TRBV11-2 and TRBJ1-4, the CDR3 gives the full variable domain: EAGVAQSPRYKIIEKRQSVAFWCNPISGHATLYWYQQILGQGPKLLIQFQNNGVVDDSQLPKDRFSAERLKGVDSTLKIQPAKLEDSAVYLCASSLEGVLKLFFGSGTQLSVL.

CDR3 DNA: TGTGCCAGCAGCTTGGCTCCCCAGGCCCGTCCGAACACCGGGGAGCTGTTTTTT. It yields the protein CASSLAPQARPNTGELFF. The chain uses TRBV5-6 and TRBJ2-2; D gene ambiguous. CDR3 size: 18 residues. Germline CDR1 is SGHDT and CDR2 is YYEEEE. Deletions cut 0 bases from V and 0 bases from J, with 15 bases between.

The chain carries TRBV19 and TRBJ1-5; no firm D call. The germline V and J ends were trimmed by 4 bases and 7 bases, with 11 bases remaining between them. There are 13 residues in the CDR3. The germline gives CDR1 LNHDA, CDR2 SQIVND (reference sequence). CDR3 loop: CASSTSKNQPQHF. CDR3 DNA: TGTGCCAGTAGTACCTCTAAAAACCAGCCCCAGCATTTT.

This rearrangement joins TRBV10-3 to TRBJ1-2, with D hard to call. The germline V gene encodes CDR1 ENHRY and CDR2 SYGVKD. Trimming removed 3 bases from V and 0 bases from J, with 8 bases in between. The CDR3 consists of 14 residues. The CDR3 region has the DNA TGTGCCATCAGTGAACTACCTACTAACTATGGCTACACCTTC. Amino acid sequence: CAISELPTNYGYTF.

The V and J genes are TRBV6-5 and TRBJ1-1, with D unclear. V lost 2 bases to trimming and J lost 0 bases, with 7 bases between them. The CDR3 length is 14 residues. CDR1 and CDR2 (germline): MNHEY, SVGAGI. CDR3 DNA: TGTGCCAGCAGTTACGAGCAGGTGAACACTGAAGCTTTCTTT. The encoded protein is CASSYEQVNTEAFF.

This sequence joins TRBV6-5 and TRBJ1-1; tentatively, D is TRBD1 (5 bases). The length of the CDR3 is 14 residues. V lost 2 bases to trimming and J lost 1 base, with 8 bases between them. Per the germline V gene, CDR1 is MNHEY and CDR2 is SVGAGI. Written as DNA, the CDR3 is TGTGCCAGCAGTTACGGGGGAGGGAACACTGAAGCTTTCTTT. It codes for CASSYGGGNTEAFF.

This clone was counted only a few times. The chain couples TRBV27 to TRBJ2-2; perhaps TRBD2 as D (5 bases). CDR3 length equals 16 residues. The V end was cut by 5 bases, the J end by 2 bases, with 15 bases between. The germline gives CDR1 MNHEY, CDR2 SMNVEV (reference sequence). This CDR3 reads CASSPLGLGNTGELFF. The CDR3 nucleotides are TGTGCCAGCAGTCCCCTAGGACTTGGAAACACCGGGGAGCTGTTTTTT.

The rearrangement uses TRBV6-5 and TRBJ2-7, with D maybe TRBD2 (6 bases). Germline V gene lookup returns CDR1 MNHEY and CDR2 SVGAGI. This CDR3 region has 15 residues. Trimming stripped 2 bases from V and 2 bases from J, with 13 bases between. The CDR3 nucleotides read TGTGCCAGCAGTTACCGGGCAGGGAGGACCTACGAGCAGTACTTC. This sequence encodes CASSYRAGRTYEQYF.

The chain combines TRBV19 with TRBJ2-3; D is uncertain. Germline CDR1 reads LNHDA; CDR2 reads SQIVND (reference sequence). Trimming removed 6 bases at V and 2 bases at J, with 6 bases between. This CDR3 has 12 residues. The CDR3 loop reads CASRADTDTQYF. The DNA for the CDR3 is TGTGCCAGTAGGGCAGACACAGATACGCAGTATTTT. Full variable domain (remainder filled in from reference TRBV19 and TRBJ2-3): DGGITQSPKYLFRKEGQNVTLSCEQNLNHDAMYWYRQDPGQGLRLIYYSQIVNDFQKGDIAEGYSVSREKKESFPLTVTSAQKNPTAFYLCASRADTDTQYFGPGTRLTVL.

This clone was detected once. V gene TRBV7-9 combines with J gene TRBJ1-4; possible D gene TRBD1, 5 bases. V shed 1 base and J shed 6 bases, with 21 bases lying between them. Germline CDR1 SEHNR, CDR2 FQNEAQ (reference sequence). The CDR3 covers 18 residues. The CDR3 spells CASSLERWNGGEDEKLFF. DNA for the CDR3: TGTGCCAGCAGCTTAGAAAGATGGAACGGAGGGGAAGATGAAAAACTGTTTTTT.